This entry features one T cell receptor beta chain sequence. The antigen remains undetermined. With constant-segment primers, 5'RACE yielded cDNA libraries of TCR alpha and TCR beta that carried sample barcodes and UMIs. TCRdb re-called the 5' RACE reads with MiXCR, one entry per CDR3 protein. This sample yields around 260,000 distinct CDR3 sequences, of which roughly 17% are seen a single time; 22% belongs to the top ten. Trimming removed 7 bases from V and 6 bases from J; junction bases left unmatched: 4. CDR1 and CDR2 from the germline V gene are MNHEY and SVGEGT. CDR3 length equals 13 residues. This sample stems from a study of T-cell memory formation after mild COVID-19. Study-wide background: TCR clusters mostly belonged to single donors. General study results and limits: Mostly located in CM and EM were contracting CD4+ clones, with contracting CD8+ clones located in EMRA. Later expanders leaned toward CD4+, whereas clones contracting from day 15 to 85 were balanced CD4/CD8.

Sequencing input: PBMCs or a T cell subset sorted from them (not recorded which). The source is a man aged 18 to 29 who had mild COVID-19 (a few samples of this study predate the infection). Cell type and time point are not known. The chain is built from TRBV6-2 or TRBV6-3 and TRBJ2-1, with TRBD2 identical over 9 bases. CDR3 DNA: TGTGCCAGCACCGGGACTAGCCCCAATGAGCAGTTCTTC. Protein sequence: CASTGTSPNEQFF.